Only one count was recorded for the clone carrying this TCR beta chain. The antigen remains unidentified. Other nucleotide sequences in the sample specify the same CDR3. This sample is drawn from a study of cytomegalovirus exposure and HLA in healthy donors. V lost 0 bases, J lost 7 bases, and 5 bases stayed unmatched. The CDR3 runs to 14 residues. Germline-derived CDR1 and CDR2 are KGHSH and LQKENI. Researchers ran the PCR with 60 Vbeta and 13 Jbeta primers. Profiled with immunoSEQ multiplex PCR; TCRdb holds only in-frame clones, not every one. The sample contains approximately 100,000 clones, 75% to 85% of which appear only once. Study-level findings and limits: Later on, a genetic analysis was performed. It linked a missense variant in DCLRE1C with V- and J-gene trimming of TCR beta. A classifier reportedly called cytomegalovirus status with high sensitivity and specificity. Most of the TCR beta V segments (in an earlier analysis) were productive either about 87% or about 30% of the time.

The chain links TRBV18 to TRBJ2-7; the match to TRBD1 covers 8 bases. The source is a woman aged 18-29 years in good health and CMV-seronegative. The sequenced sample consisted of PBMCs. In DNA, the CDR3 is TGTGCCAGCTCACCACCCGGACAGGGTTATGAGCAGTACTTC. The encoded protein is CASSPPGQGYEQYF.